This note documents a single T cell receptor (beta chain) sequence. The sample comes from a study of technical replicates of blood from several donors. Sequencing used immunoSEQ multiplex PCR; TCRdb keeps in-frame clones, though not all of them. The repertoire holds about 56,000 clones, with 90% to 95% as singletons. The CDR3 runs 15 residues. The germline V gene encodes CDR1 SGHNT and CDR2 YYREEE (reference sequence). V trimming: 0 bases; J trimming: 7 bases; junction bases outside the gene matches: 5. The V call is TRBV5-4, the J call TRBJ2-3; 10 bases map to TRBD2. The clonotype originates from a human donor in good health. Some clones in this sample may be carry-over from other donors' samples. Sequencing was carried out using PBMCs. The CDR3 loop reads CASSLDSGGSNTQYF. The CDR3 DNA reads TGTGCCAGCAGCTTGGATAGCGGGGGGAGTAATACGCAGTATTTT.